This T cell receptor beta chain was identified during a study of blood T cell repertoires in COVID-19. Study in general: Researchers got acute and convalescent COVID-19 samples from the United States, Italy and Spain. PBMCs, B-cell-depleted T cells, or T cells provided the cDNA or gDNA that made up the material.

Source study methods: Estimation of nucleated cell counts relied on the amplification of reference gene primers. Produced via immunoSEQ multiplex PCR; TCRdb's table is partial and in-frame only. V, J and clone size are taken as reported in that table, and D and trimming were inferred from the DNA itself. The sample lists some 270,000 clones, 80% to 85% occurring once. V gave up 5 bases and J gave up 2 bases; unmatched junction bases: 8. Per germline, CDR1 MNHNY and CDR2 SVGAGI (reference sequence). This CDR3 spans 17 amino acids. The origin of this receptor is a woman in her 40s who had recovered from COVID-19. The source material was peripheral blood. The chain links TRBV6-6 to TRBJ1-3; 11 bases map to TRBD1. The CDR3: CASSRGQGASAGNTIYF. The DNA for the CDR3 is TGTGCCAGCAGTCGCGGACAGGGGGCGAGTGCTGGAAACACCATATATTTT.